This TCR beta chain is drawn from a study of long-term antiretroviral therapy in people with HIV. Study-wide points: Clones that had undergone expansion before ART dominated the repertoire at all time points.

Of note for this clone: Its specificity is unknown.

Trimming took 2 bases from V and 3 from J, leaving 1 base between them. CDR1 and CDR2 (germline): SGHDT, YYEEEE. This CDR3 region has 11 residues. Survey level was the resolution at which the v3.0 immunoSEQ assay ran. The repertoire was sequenced with immunoSEQ multiplex PCR; TCRdb's copy has only in-frame clones and lacks some. The sample has some 34,000 clones, roughly 96% seen once; the top ten hold 2% to 2.5%. This clonotype was obtained from a man aged 25-45 years with HIV. The V and J genes are TRBV5-6 and TRBJ2-3, with D unclear. The sequencing used unsorted PBMCs, collected 6.6 years after starting antiretroviral therapy. The CDR3 sequence: CASSFTDTQYF. As DNA, the CDR3 is TGTGCCAGCAGCTTTACAGATACGCAGTATTTT.